This T cell receptor beta chain was retrieved from a study of cytomegalovirus exposure and HLA in healthy donors (dated by TCRdb to 2016 to 2017). For the study in its entirety: According to an earlier analysis of 550 to 700 of the donors, about 170 million T cells yielded over 100 million unique TCR beta sequences and approximately 300 Gb of sequence data. Approximately 310 gigabases of sequencing data and approximately 85 million unique TCR sequences were included in an early release covering several hundred HLA-typed donors. Among the roughly 400 genotyped donors, more than 70% belonged to the genetic ancestry cluster associated with self-reported Caucasian donors. The study was designed to test whether signatures of past pathogen exposure could be identified by cataloging public T cell receptors. The study profiled the T cell repertoires of hundreds of subjects by immunosequencing and related them to cytomegalovirus serostatus. Besides the first cohort of roughly 700 subjects, a separate validation cohort made up of some 110 different subjects was used. To predict cytomegalovirus infection status, the study combined high-throughput TCR immunosequencing, statistical association of individual TCRs with disease status, and machine learning. In a later analysis, previously published TCR beta repertoires from 500 to 750 donors were re-analyzed and high-resolution HLA genotyping was added so that TCR occurrence patterns could be studied. The later analysis used no new phenotypic data to find candidate immune exposures, relying instead on TCR beta sequences and their occurrence across donors. An earlier analysis of around 540 of the donors applied high-throughput TCR beta sequencing to assess whether each TCR beta V gene segment acted as functional or pseudogenic. Donor age, sex, ethnicity and CMV serostatus were collected together with the repertoire data. In a later genetic analysis, genome-wide SNP genotypes for 398 of the 666 donors were used, and that subset was treated as a discovery cohort. All discovery cohort repertoires had been generated on a single sequencing platform. Both class I and class II loci were covered by HLA typing, at four-digit resolution. The number of donors typed differed by locus, with about 629-630 for A, B, C, DRB1 and DQB1, over 500 for DQA1, 606 for DPA1, and approximately 470 for DPB1. Roughly 5 DR-DQ haplotypes were handled as single units for association and clustering, since linkage in the cohort was strong. On average, 235,054 unique TCR beta nucleotide sequences were sequenced per donor among 300 to 500 genotyped donors of the cohort, with roughly 18% of those sequences being non-productive. Broad study findings and their caveats: Because the 87-base-pair reads could not distinguish some IMGT-functional V segments, including TRBV6-2 and TRBV6-3, those segments were excluded. According to a later analysis, parvovirus B19, influenza, CMV and Epstein-Barr virus appeared linked to several top co-occurrence clusters. In a later analysis, 15,000 to 20,000 TCR beta sequences were associated with specific HLA alleles at a false discovery rate of 0.05. Immune exposure information for the cohort was limited to CMV serostatus. It was suggested by the authors that the approach could potentially be generalized to other disease states and immunological phenotypes. Because HLA typing was missing for some donors at each locus, association tests included only the typed subset. In the study, 164 TCR beta chains were listed as associated with cytomegalovirus. In a later genetic analysis, fewer N-insertions in productive TCRs were reported among donors in an Asian-associated ancestry cluster than the approximately 710-donor mean. In an earlier analysis of more than 450 of the donors, most TCR beta V segments were observed in productive rearrangements about 87% or about 30% of the time, broadly matching IMGT annotations. A few of the identified cytomegalovirus-associated TCR beta chains were confirmed in vitro to be specific for cytomegalovirus antigens. This cohort had only TCR beta chains sequenced, and the lack of alpha or paired-chain data limited which features could be detected. Because counts were too low, seventeen rarely observed V segments, including chromosome 9 orphons, were left out of the earlier analysis of some 600 of the donors. A later analysis found that HLA-associated TCR beta chains were more clonally expanded and had lower generation probabilities than equally common non-associated chains. A further reported finding was that TCR beta sequences accurately predicted the HLA-A and HLA-B alleles for most subjects in the first cohort. Presence/absence analyses assumed roughly uniform sequencing depth across donors, an assumption that may not hold. Correlated functional status among segregating V segments might be attributable to linkage disequilibrium, but an unknown experimental factor could not be ruled out. When HLA alleles, especially DR and DQ, strongly co-occurred, attributing TCR associations to individual alleles was difficult. The classifier was reported to diagnose cytomegalovirus status with high specificity and sensitivity in both the original cohort and the validation cohort. While some public TCRs were present in many individuals, most TCR sequences turned up only very rarely across donors. A cluster of highly shared sequence variants was judged likely to be a technical artifact of the sequencing pipeline. V-gene and J-gene trimming of TCR beta chains was associated with a missense DCLRE1C variant in a later genetic analysis, and the association was replicated in an independent cohort. In a later analysis, the rate of TCR association differed among HLA loci, with DRB1 alleles having the most associated TCRs and HLA-C alleles having the fewest. Most CMV-associated TCR beta chains appeared to be HLA-restricted in a later analysis, and the HLA associations seemed to be driven largely by CMV exposure.

Regarding this clone: There is no known antigen for this receptor. Base qualities are missing; no much larger clone stands one base away.

The library was obtained by the immunoSEQ multiplex PCR assay. A mixture of 60 forward primers for TCR Vbeta segments and 13 reverse primers for TCR Jbeta segments was used in the multiplex PCR. The CDR3 region of rearranged TCR beta genes was amplified from genomic DNA by a multiplex PCR assay. The Illumina HiSeq System was used to sequence the amplified TCR beta libraries as 87-base-pair reads. The paper's processing steps were these. A later analysis counted 65 million to 90 million unique TCR beta chains across the 700 or so repertoires, and around 12 million of these chains were shared by at least two donors. A nearest-neighbor algorithm error-corrected the raw reads and collapsed the reads into unique sequences, merging closely related sequences to remove PCR and sequencing errors. Alignment of CDR3 sequences to IMGT reference sequences was used to assign V, D and J gene segments. For a sequence to be retained, at least a six-nucleotide match to both a V gene segment and a J gene segment was required. A rearrangement counted as productive if the CDR3 had no stop codons and remained in frame with V and J, and every other rearrangement counted as non-productive. Following IMGT convention, CDR3 was defined as the stretch from the second conserved V-encoded cysteine up to the conserved J-encoded phenylalanine. In an earlier analysis of around 640 of the donors, sequences lacking an unambiguous match to a single V gene segment were excluded. In an earlier analysis of around 590 of the donors, a V segment was called functional when productive rearrangements were above 56.7%, and segregating when the standard deviation between donors exceeded 5%. A statistical classification framework was built to diagnose cytomegalovirus status from the catalog of TCR beta chain sequences. In a later analysis, TCR nucleotide sequences were compared against IMGT/GENE-DB human TR gene sequences so that V and J genes could be assigned. The TCRdist pipeline was used in a later analysis to assign CDR3 sequences and most-parsimonious VDJ recombination scenarios. A later analysis defined each TCR beta chain by its CDR3 amino acid sequence plus V-gene family, and excluded reads lacking a unique V-gene family. To address suspected cross-contamination and a sequencing artifact, a later analysis removed roughly 580 highly shared, low-generation-probability nucleotide sequences. A later analysis calculated a clonal expansion index for each public chain from normalized within-repertoire ranks of inferred template counts. In a later analysis, generation probabilities were computed using a VDJ recombination model fitted to out-of-frame rearrangements, and the results were checked against IGoR. In a later analysis, TCR-TCR, TCR-HLA and TCR-CMV co-occurrence was scored with hypergeometric tests, and a repertoire-size bias correction was applied to TCR pairs. A later analysis estimated false discovery rates by permuting HLA or CMV assignments 20 times. In a later analysis, co-occurring TCRs were grouped using DBSCAN, and TCRdist sequence similarity was added for clustering within HLA-allele-positive subsets. Repertoires with fewer than 30,000 or more than 120,000 public chains, plus five repertoires with anomalous nucleotide sharing, were excluded from co-occurrence clustering. TCRdb took this table from immuneACCESS and kept in-frame rearrangements with V and J called. Such tables lack part of the clones; where checked against another copy, unresolved V genes explain under half of the gap, and the rest is unexplained. V and J calls and clone size are copied from that table; D and trimming were computed from the DNA. In this sample the table shows around 130,000 clones, 75% to 85% of which occur a single time. The ten largest make up around 6.4% of the sample.

The CDR3 measures 14 amino acids from cysteine to phenylalanine. Of all the DNA, just the CDR3 is kept, 42 bases in frame from base 1. Trimming costs V 8 bases and J 7 bases, and their ends lie 17 bases apart. According to the germline V gene, CDR1 reads SNHLY and CDR2 reads FYNNEI. The cohort comprised some 700 healthy bone marrow donors. All cohort members were sampled while nominally healthy, although unrecorded immune exposures were likely present. The donor was CMV seropositive and was included in the group of 250 to 350 seropositive cohort members. Every donor gave a peripheral blood sample, and the peripheral blood mononuclear cells from that sample were used for TCR beta sequencing. Genomic DNA extraction from the blood cell samples was performed with the Qiagen DNeasy Blood Extraction Kit.

The sequence is built from TRBV2 and TRBJ1-4; tentative D gene TRBD1, with 6 bases matching. Material for sequencing was PBMCs. This receptor was obtained from a woman in her forties in good health and CMV-seropositive. CDR3 protein: CASVLVAGAEKLFF. The nucleotide sequence is TGTGCCAGCGTGTTGGTGGCAGGGGCTGAAAAACTGTTTTTT.